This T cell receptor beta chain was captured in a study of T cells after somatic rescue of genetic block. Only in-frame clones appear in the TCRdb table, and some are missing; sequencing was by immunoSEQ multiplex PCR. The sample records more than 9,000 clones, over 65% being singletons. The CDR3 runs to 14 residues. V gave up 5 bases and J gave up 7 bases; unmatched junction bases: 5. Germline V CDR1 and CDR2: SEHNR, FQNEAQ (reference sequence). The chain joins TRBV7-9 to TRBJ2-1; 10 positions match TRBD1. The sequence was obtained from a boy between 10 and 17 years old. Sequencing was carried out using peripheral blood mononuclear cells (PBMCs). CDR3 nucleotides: TGTGCCAGCAGCCCCCGGGACAGGGGAAATGAGCAGTTCTTC. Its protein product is CASSPRDRGNEQFF.